The clone carrying this TCR beta chain was recorded many times. Its antigen is unknown. This entry comes from a study of glioma-infiltrating T cells. Study results and caveats: Gliomas, especially low-grade, showed above-expected tissue-blood divergence; non-neoplastic patients showed below. Tissue and blood shared very few CDR3 sequences.

The iRepertoire nested amplicon-rescue multiplex PCR amplified TCR alpha and beta CDR3s from RNA. Input was 100-400 ng of tissue mRNA or PBMC total RNA. TCRdb passed the multiplex PCR reads through MiXCR, listing each CDR3 protein once. The data contain some 110,000 distinct CDR3 sequences, roughly 23% of them singletons. There are 15 residues in the CDR3. Trimming took 5 bases from V and 0 from J; bases not matched to a gene: 10. From germline, CDR1 is DFQATT and CDR2 SNEGSKA (reference sequence). The sample was glioma tissue, nonneoplastic brain tissue, or PBMCs (not recorded which). The rearrangement uses TRBV20-1 and TRBJ2-7, with TRBD1 matching 7 bases. The clonotype was recovered from a human donor with low-grade glioma or glioblastoma, undergoing nonglioma brain surgery, or in good health (not recorded which). The CDR3 spells CSAGNRQGTSYEQYF. CDR3 in DNA: TGCAGTGCTGGAAATCGACAGGGTACCTCCTACGAGCAGTACTTC.